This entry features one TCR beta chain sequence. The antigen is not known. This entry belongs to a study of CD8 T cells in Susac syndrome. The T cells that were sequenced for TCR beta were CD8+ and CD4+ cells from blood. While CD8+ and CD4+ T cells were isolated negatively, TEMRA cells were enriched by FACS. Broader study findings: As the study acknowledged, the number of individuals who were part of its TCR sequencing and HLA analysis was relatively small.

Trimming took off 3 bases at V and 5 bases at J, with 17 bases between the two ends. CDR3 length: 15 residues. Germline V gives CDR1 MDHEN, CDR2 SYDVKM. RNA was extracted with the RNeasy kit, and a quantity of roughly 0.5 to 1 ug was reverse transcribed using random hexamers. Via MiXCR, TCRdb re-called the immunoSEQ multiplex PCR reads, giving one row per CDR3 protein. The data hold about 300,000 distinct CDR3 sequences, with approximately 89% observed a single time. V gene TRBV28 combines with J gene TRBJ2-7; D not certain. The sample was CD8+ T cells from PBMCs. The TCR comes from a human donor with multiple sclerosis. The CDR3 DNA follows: TGTGCCAGCAGTTTCCAGAACATCCTAATGGACGAGCAGTACTTC. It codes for CASSFQNILMDEQYF.